The sequence of this TCR beta chain was determined in a study of blood T cells in healthy people across ages. The germline V gene encodes CDR1 MNHEY and CDR2 SVGEGT. This CDR3 has 13 amino acids. Trimming removed 6 bases at V and 3 bases at J, with 10 bases between. A second PCR, run for 7 to 11 cycles, used a sample-barcoded 5' primer plus a J-beta primer mix. In TCRdb, the 5' RACE reads were re-called with MiXCR into one record per CDR3 protein. Found here are around 1.1 million distinct CDR3 sequences, 35% to 40% of them singletons; the top ten hold about an eighth. The sequencing input was blood. This sequence originates from a man aged 18 to 35 in good health. The chain has TRBV6-2 or TRBV6-3 and TRBJ2-3; D is unresolved. CDR3 DNA sequence: TGTGCCAGCAGATTCGCAGGTACAGATACGCAGTATTTT. Translating it yields CASRFAGTDTQYF.